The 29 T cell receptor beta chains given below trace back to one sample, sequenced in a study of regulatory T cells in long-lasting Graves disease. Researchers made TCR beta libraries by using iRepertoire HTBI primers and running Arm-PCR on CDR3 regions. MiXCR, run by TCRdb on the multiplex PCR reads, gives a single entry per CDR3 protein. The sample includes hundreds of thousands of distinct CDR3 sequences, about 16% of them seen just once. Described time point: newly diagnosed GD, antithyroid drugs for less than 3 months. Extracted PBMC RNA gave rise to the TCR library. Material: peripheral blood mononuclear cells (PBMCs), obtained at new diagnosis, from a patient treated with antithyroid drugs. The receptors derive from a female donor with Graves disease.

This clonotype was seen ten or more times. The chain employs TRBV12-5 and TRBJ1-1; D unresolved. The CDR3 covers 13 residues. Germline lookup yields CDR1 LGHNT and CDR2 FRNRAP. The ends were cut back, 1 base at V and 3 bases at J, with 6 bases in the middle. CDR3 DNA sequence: TGTGCTAGTGGTTTGGGGAGCTACACTGAAGCTTTCTTT. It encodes CASGLGSYTEAFF.

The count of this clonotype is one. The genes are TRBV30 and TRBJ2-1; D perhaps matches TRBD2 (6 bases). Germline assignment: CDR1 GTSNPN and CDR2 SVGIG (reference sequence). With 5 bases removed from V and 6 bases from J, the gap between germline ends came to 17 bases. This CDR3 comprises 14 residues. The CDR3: CAWGFGAGINEQFF. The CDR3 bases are TGTGCCTGGGGGTTTGGGGCGGGGATCAATGAGCAGTTCTTC.

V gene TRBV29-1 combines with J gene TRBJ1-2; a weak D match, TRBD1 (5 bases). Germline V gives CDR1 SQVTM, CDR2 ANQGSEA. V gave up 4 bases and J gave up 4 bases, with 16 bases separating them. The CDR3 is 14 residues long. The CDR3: CSVAPKGAGYGYTF. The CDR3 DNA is TGCAGCGTTGCCCCCAAAGGGGCTGGCTATGGCTACACCTTC.

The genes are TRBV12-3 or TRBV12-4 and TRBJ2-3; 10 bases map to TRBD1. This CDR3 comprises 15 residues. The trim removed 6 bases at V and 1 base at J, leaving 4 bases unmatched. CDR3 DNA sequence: TGTGCCAGCAGAGCCGGGACAGGGGGCACAGATACGCAGTATTTT. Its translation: CASRAGTGGTDTQYF.

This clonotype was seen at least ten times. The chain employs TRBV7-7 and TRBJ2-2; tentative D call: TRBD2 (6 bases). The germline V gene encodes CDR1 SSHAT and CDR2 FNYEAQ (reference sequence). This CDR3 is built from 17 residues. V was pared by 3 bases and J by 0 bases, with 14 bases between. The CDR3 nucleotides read TGTGCCAGCAGCTTCGGGAGCGCTAGCGCGAACACCGGGGAGCTGTTTTTT. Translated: CASSFGSASANTGELFF.

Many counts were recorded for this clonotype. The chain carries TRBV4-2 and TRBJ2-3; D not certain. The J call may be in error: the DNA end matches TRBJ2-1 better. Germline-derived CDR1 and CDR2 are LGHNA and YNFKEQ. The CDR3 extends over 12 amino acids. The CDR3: CASSRHQDEQFF. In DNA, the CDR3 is TGTGCCAGCAGCCGACACCAAGATGAGCAGTTCTTC.

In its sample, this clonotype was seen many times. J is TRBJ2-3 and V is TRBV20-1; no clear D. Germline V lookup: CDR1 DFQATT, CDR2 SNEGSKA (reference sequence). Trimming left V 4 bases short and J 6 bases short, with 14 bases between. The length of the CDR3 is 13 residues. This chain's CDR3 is CSAMVGSVDTQYF. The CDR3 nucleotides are TGCAGTGCTATGGTTGGTTCGGTCGATACGCAGTATTTT.

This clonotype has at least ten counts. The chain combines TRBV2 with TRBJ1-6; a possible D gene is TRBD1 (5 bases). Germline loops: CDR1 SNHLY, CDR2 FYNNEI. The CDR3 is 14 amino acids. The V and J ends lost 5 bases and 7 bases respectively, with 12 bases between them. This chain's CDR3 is CASSPMRGNSPLHF. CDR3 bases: TGTGCCAGCAGTCCCATGCGGGGGAATTCACCCCTCCACTTT.

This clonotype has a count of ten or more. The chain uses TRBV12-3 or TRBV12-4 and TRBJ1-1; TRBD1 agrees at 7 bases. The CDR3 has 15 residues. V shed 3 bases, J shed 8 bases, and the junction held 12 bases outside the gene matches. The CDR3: CASSFSGTVKGEAFF. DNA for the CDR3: TGTGCCAGCAGTTTTTCCGGGACAGTTAAGGGGGAAGCTTTCTTT.

CDR3 protein: CASTADSSNEKLFF. Written as DNA, the CDR3 is TGTGCCAGCACCGCGGACAGTTCTAATGAAAAACTGTTTTTT. The chain joins TRBV7-2 to TRBJ1-4; a possible D gene is TRBD1 (6 bases). The germline V gene has CDR1 SGHTA and CDR2 FQGNSA. The CDR3 has 14 amino acids. Trimming took off 7 bases at V and 3 bases at J, with 12 bases between the two ends.

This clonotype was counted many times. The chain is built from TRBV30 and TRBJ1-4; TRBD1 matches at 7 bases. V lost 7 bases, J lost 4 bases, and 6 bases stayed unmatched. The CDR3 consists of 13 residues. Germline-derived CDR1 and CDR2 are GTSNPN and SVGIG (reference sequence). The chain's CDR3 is CASIRDSNEKLFF. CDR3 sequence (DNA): TGTGCCTCAATCCGGGACAGTAATGAAAAACTGTTTTTT.

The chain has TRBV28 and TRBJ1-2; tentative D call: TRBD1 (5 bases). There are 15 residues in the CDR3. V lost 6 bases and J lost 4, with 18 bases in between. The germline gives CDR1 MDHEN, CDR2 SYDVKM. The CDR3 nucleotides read TGTGCCAGCAGGAGGAAAACAGAGGACACCTATGGCTACACCTTC. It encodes CASRRKTEDTYGYTF.

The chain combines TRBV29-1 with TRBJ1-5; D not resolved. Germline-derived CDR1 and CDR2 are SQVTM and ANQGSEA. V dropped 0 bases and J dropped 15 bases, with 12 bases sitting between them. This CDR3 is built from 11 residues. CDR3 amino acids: CSVEEDNLRHF. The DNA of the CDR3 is TGCAGCGTTGAAGAAGACAACCTTAGGCATTTT.

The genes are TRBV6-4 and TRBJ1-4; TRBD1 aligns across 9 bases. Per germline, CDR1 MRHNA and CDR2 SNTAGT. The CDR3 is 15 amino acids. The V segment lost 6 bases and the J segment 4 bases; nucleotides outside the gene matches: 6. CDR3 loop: CASRTQGAYNEKLFF. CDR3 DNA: TGTGCCAGCAGAACACAGGGGGCGTATAATGAAAAACTGTTTTTT.

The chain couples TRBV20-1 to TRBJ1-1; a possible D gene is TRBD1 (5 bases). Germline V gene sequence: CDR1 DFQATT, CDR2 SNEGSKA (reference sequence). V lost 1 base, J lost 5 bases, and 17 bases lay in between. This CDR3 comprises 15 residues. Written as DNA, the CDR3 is TGCAGTGCTAGAGCACCGGGACGTTGGCAAACTGAAGCTTTCTTT. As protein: CSARAPGRWQTEAFF.

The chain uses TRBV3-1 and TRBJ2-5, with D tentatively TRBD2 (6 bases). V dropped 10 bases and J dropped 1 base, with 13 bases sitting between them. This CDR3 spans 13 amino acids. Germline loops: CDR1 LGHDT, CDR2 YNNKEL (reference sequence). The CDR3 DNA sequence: TGTGCCACCCGGGGAGGTGTCCAAGAGACCCAGTACTTC. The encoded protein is CATRGGVQETQYF.

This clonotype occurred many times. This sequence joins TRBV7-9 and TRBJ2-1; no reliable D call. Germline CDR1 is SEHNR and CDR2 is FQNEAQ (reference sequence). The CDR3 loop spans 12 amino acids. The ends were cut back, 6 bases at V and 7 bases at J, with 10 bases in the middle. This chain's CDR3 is CASSGDGNEQFF. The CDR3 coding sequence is TGTGCCAGCAGTGGTGACGGGAATGAGCAGTTCTTC.

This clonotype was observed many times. The CDR3 nucleotides are TGTGCCAGCAGTCCAGGGGGCCATTACAGAGAGACCCAGTACTTC. This encodes CASSPGGHYRETQYF. The chain links TRBV12-3 or TRBV12-4 to TRBJ2-5; 8 nucleotides agree with TRBD1. CDR3 length: 15 residues. The V gene end was trimmed by 5 bases and the J gene end by 4 bases; junction bases not matched to a gene: 9.

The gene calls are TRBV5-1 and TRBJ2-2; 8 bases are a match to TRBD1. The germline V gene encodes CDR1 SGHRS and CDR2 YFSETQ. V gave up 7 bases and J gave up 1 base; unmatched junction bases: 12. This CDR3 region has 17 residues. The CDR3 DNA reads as TGCGCCAGCCAGCTTGGGCCCGGGACAGGGAACACCGGGGAGCTGTTTTTT. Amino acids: CASQLGPGTGNTGELFF.

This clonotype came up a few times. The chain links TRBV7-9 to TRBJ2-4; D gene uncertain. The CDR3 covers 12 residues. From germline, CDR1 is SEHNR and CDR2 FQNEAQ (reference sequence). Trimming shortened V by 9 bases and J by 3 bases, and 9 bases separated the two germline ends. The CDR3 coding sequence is TGTGCCAGTGCCCTGGACAAAAACATTCAGTACTTC. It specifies CASALDKNIQYF.

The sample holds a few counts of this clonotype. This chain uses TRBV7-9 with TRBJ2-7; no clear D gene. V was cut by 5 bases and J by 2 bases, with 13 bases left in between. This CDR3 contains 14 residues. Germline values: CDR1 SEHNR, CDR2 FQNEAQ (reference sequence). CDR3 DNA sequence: TGTGCCAGCAGCCAAGGCAGTTCAACCTACGAGCAGTACTTC. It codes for CASSQGSSTYEQYF. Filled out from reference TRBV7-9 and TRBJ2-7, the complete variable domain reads DTGVSQNPRHKITKRGQNVTFRCDPISEHNRLYWYRQTLGQGPEFLTYFQNEAQLEKSRLLSDRFSAERPKGSFSTLEIQRTEQGDSAMYLCASSQGSSTYEQYFGPGTRLTVT.

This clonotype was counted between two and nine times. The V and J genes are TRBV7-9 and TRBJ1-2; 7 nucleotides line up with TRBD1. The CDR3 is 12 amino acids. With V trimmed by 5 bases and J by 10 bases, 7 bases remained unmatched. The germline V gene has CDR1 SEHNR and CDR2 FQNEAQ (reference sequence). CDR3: CASSSEGQIYTF. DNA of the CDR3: TGTGCCAGCAGCAGTGAGGGACAGATCTACACCTTC. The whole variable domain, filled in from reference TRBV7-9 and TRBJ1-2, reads DTGVSQNPRHKITKRGQNVTFRCDPISEHNRLYWYRQTLGQGPEFLTYFQNEAQLEKSRLLSDRFSAERPKGSFSTLEIQRTEQGDSAMYLCASSSEGQIYTFGSGTRLTVV.

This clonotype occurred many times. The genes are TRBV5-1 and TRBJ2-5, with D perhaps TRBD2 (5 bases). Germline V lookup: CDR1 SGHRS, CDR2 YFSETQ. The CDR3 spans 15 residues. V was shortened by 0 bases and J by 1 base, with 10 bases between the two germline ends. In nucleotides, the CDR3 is TGCGCCAGCAGCTTGGCCGTAAGCGGCCAAGAGACCCAGTACTTC. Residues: CASSLAVSGQETQYF.

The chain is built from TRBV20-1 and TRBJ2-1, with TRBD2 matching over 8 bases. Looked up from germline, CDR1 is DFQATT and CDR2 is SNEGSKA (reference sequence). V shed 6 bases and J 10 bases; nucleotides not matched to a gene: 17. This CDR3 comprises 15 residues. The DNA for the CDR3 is TGCAGTGCAAAAATTACCGGGACTAGAGGCTACGAGCAGTTCTTC. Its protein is CSAKITGTRGYEQFF.

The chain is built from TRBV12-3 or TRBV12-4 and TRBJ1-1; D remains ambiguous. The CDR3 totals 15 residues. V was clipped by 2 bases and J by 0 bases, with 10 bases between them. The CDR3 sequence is CASSLREVLNTEAFF. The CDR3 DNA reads TGTGCCAGCAGTTTAAGGGAAGTTTTGAACACTGAAGCTTTCTTT.

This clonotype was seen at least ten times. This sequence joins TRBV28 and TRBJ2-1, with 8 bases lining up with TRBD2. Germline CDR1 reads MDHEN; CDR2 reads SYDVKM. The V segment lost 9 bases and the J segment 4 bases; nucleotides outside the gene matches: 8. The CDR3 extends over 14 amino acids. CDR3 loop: CASFRGGAYNEQFF. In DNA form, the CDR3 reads TGTGCCAGTTTTCGGGGGGGGGCTTACAATGAGCAGTTCTTC.

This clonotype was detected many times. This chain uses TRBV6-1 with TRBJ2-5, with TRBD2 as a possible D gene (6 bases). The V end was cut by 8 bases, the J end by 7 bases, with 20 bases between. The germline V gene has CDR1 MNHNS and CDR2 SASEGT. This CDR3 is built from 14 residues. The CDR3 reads CASSSMWGDRTQYF. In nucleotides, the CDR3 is TGTGCCAGCTCTTCTATGTGGGGGGACCGGACCCAGTACTTC.

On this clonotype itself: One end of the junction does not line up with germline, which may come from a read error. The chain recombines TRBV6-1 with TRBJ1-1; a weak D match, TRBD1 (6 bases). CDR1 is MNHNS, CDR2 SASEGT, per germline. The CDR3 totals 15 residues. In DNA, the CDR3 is TGTGCCAGCAGGGCTGGGGGCGGGGAGAACACTAAAGCTTTCTTT. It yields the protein CASRAGGGENTKAFF.

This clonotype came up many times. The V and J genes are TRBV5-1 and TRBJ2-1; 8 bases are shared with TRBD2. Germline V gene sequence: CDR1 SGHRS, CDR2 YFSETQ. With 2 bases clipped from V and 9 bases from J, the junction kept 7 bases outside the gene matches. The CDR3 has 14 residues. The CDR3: CASSFGGGAGEQFF. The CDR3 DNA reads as TGCGCCAGCAGCTTCGGGGGGGGGGCAGGTGAGCAGTTCTTC. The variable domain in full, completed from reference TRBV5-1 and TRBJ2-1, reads KAGVTQTPRYLIKTRGQQVTLSCSPISGHRSVSWYQQTPGQGLQFLFEYFSETQRNKGNFPGRFSGRQFSNSRSEMNVSTLELGDSALYLCASSFGGGAGEQFFGPGTRLTVL.